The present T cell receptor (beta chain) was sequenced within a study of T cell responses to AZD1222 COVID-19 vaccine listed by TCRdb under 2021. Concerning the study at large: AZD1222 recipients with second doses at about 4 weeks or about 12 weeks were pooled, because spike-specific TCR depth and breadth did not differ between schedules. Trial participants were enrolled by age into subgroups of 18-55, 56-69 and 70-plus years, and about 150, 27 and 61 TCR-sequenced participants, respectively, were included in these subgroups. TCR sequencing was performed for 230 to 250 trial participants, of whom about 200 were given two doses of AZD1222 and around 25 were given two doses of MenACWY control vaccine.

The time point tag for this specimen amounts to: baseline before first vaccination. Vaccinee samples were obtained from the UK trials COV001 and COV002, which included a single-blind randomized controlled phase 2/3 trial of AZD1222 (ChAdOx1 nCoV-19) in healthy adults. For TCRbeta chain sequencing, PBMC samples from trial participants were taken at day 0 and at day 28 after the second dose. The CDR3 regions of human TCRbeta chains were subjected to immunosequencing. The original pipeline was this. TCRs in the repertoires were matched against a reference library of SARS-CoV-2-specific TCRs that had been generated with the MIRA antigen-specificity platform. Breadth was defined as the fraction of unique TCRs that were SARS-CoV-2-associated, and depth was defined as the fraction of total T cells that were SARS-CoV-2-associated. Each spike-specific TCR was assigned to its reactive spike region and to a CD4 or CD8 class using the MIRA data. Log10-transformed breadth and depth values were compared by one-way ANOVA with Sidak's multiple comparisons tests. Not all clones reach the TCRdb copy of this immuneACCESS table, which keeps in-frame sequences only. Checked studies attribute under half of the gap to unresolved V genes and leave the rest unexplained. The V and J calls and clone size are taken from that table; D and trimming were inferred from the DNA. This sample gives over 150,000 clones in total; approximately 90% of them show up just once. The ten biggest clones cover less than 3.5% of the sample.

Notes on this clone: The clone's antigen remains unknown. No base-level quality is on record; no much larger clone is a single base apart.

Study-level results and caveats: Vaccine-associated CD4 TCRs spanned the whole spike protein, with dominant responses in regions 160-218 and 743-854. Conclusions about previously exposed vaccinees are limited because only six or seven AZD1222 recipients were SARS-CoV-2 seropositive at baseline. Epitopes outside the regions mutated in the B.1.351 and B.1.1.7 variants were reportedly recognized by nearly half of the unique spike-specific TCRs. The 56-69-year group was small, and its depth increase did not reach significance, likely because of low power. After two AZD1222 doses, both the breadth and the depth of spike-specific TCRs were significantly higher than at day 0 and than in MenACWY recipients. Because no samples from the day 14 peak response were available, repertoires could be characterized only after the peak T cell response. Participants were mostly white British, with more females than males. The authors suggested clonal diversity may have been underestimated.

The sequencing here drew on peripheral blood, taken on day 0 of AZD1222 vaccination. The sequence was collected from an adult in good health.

The CDR3 in this case is CASSRGGASQPQHF. The DNA sequence is as follows: TGTGCCAGCAGCCGGGGGGGGGCGAGCCAGCCCCAGCATTTT. The chain is made from TRBV28 and TRBJ1-5; D gene: possibly TRBD1, on 6 matching bases. CDR1 and CDR2, per the germline V gene, are MDHEN and SYDVKM. Deletion took 6 bases off V and 7 bases off J, with a span of 16 bases between the germline ends. Including cysteine and phenylalanine, the CDR3 has 14 amino acids. Only CDR3 DNA is held: 42 bases, read in frame from base 1.